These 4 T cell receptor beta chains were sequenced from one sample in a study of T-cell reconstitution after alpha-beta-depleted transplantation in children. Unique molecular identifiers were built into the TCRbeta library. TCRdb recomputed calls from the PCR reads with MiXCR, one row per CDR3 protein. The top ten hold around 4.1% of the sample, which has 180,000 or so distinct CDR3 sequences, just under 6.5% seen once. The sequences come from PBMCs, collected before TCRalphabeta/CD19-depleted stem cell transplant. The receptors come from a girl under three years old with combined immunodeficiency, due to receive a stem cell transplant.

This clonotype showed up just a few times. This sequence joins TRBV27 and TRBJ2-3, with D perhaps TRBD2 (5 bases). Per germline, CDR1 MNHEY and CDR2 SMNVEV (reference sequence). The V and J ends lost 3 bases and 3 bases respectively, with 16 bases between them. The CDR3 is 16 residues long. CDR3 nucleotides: TGTGCCAGCAGTTTCCTAGCTGGAGTTAGTACAGATACGCAGTATTTT. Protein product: CASSFLAGVSTDTQYF.

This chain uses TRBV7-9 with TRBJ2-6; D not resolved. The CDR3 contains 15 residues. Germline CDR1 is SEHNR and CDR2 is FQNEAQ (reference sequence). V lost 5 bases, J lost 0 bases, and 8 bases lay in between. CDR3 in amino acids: CASSRYDSGANVLTF. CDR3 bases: TGTGCCAGCAGCCGCTACGACTCTGGGGCCAACGTCCTGACTTTC. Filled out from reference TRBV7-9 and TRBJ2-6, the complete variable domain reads DTGVSQNPRHKITKRGQNVTFRCDPISEHNRLYWYRQTLGQGPEFLTYFQNEAQLEKSRLLSDRFSAERPKGSFSTLEIQRTEQGDSAMYLCASSRYDSGANVLTFGAGSRLTVL.

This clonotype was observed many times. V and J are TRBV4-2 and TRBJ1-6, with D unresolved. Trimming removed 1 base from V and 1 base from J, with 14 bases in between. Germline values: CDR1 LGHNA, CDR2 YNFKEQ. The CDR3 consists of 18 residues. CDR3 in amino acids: CASSQAAGLRSYNSPLHF. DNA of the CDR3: TGTGCCAGCAGCCAAGCGGCCGGACTAAGGTCCTATAATTCACCCCTCCACTTT.

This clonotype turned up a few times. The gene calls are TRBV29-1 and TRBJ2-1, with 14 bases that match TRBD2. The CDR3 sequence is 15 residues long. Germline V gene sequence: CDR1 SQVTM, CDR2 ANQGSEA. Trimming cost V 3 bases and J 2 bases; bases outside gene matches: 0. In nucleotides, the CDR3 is TGCAGCGTTGAGGGACTAGCGGGGGCCTACAATGAGCAGTTCTTC. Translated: CSVEGLAGAYNEQFF.